The present T cell receptor beta chain was sequenced within a study of spatial heterogeneity in lung cancer. TCRdb used MiXCR to reprocess the 5' RACE reads, holding one entry per CDR3 protein. The sample has some 54,000 distinct CDR3 sequences, 6.5% to 7.5% seen once; the top ten hold around 38%. The V gene lost 7 bases and the J gene lost 1 base, with 16 bases spanning the gap. The CDR3 runs to 15 residues. This clonotype showed up many times. Regarding time point: blood at routine non-recurrence follow-up after resection. Whole RNA from tumor, nontumor lung or frozen PBMC was sequenced unsorted. The genes are TRBV12-3 or TRBV12-4 and TRBJ1-1; no firm D call. The sample consisted of PBMCs, taken at follow-up. This clonotype was obtained from a female donor with early-stage non-small cell lung cancer. CDR3 DNA: TGTGCCAGCACCAACCCCCCGGGAACGAACACTGAAGCTTTCTTT. This translates into CASTNPPGTNTEAFF.